This T cell receptor (beta chain) was captured in a study of T cell responses to AZD1222 COVID-19 vaccine. Sequenced by immunoSEQ multiplex PCR; TCRdb stores in-frame clones only, minus some. This table holds roughly 150,000 clones, 80% to 90% found once. Study observations and caveats: Distributed over spike, vaccine-associated CD4 TCRs predominated at 160-218 and 743-854. Donors were largely white British and mainly female; clonal diversity was possibly underestimated.

On this clone: The antigen remains unidentified.

This clonotype originated in an adult in good health. Here the sequenced sample was peripheral blood, taken on day 0 of AZD1222 vaccination.

The CDR3 nucleotides are TGTGCCAGCAGTTTAGTCAGGGGTGATCAGCCCCAGCATTTT. Amino acids: CASSLVRGDQPQHF. This rearrangement joins TRBV27 to TRBJ1-5; TRBD1 might be the D (6 bases). The CDR3 covers 14 residues. Trimming took off 2 bases at V and 5 bases at J, with 10 bases between the two ends. Germline assignment: CDR1 MNHEY and CDR2 SMNVEV (reference sequence).